A selection of T cell receptor beta chains follows, all from one sample in a study of blood T cells in healthy people across ages. TCRdb re-called the 5' RACE reads through MiXCR, storing one row per CDR3 protein. The sample carries 1.5 million to 2 million distinct CDR3 sequences, 30% to 40% recorded once. What was sequenced was blood. All receptors derive from a woman aged 25-40 years in good health. Both conserved end residues are part of each CDR3. D genes are given only for firm matches. Some rows mark clone size as missing; the rest say once, few, many or name a class of expanded clone.

>TRBJ2-1|-|TRBV6-1|-
TGTGCCAGCAGTCGAGGAGAGGGTTTAGAAAAAAATGAGCAGTTCTTC
CASSRGEGLEKNEQFF
>TRBJ2-7|-|TRBV25-1|-
TGTGCCAGCAGTGCAAGATCGAACTACGAGCAGTACTTC
CASSARSNYEQYF
>TRBJ2-5|-|TRBV4-1|many
TGCGCCAGCAGCCAAGTAGGGGAAGAGACCCAGTACTTC
CASSQVGEETQYF
>TRBJ2-7|TRBD2|TRBV20-1|few
TGCAGTGCTAGGGGCCGACTAGCGGGAGTACAGTCCTACGAGCAGTACTTC
CSARGRLAGVQSYEQYF
>TRBJ1-1|-|TRBV13|few
TGTGCCAGCAGCTTAGGCCCGAGGGCTGAAGCTTTCTTT
CASSLGPRAEAFF
>TRBJ2-3|TRBD1|TRBV24-1|-
TGTGCCACCAGTGGCGGACCGGGACAGAGCACAGATAAGCAGTATTTT
CATSGGPGQSTDKQYF
>TRBJ1-1|-|TRBV6-6|-
TGTGCCAGCGGTCGCGGAGATATGGCGACGGGCACTGAAGCTTTCTTT
CASGRGDMATGTEAFF
>TRBJ2-1|TRBD2|TRBV12-3/TRBV12-4|-
TGTGCCAGCATCTTACGGACGGGAGGGTCCAATGAGCAGTTCTTC
CASILRTGGSNEQFF
>TRBJ2-1|TRBD2|TRBV27|few
TGTGCCAGCAGTCTGACCGGGACTAGCGGGGTGTCTGAGCAGTTCTTC
CASSLTGTSGVSEQFF
>TRBJ2-7|-|TRBV5-8|-
TGTGCCAGCAGCCACCGACTAGGGAAAGGGATTGACGAGCAGTACTTC
CASSHRLGKGIDEQYF
>TRBJ2-3|-|TRBV20-1|few
TGCAGTGCTAGAAAGGTTTCGGGCGGCCTCAGCACAGATACGCAGTATTTT
CSARKVSGGLSTDTQYF
>TRBJ2-2|-|TRBV30|once
TGTGCCTGGAGTGTTTGGGACACCGGGGAGCTGTTTTTT
CAWSVWDTGELFF
>TRBJ2-3|-|TRBV7-2|few
TGTGCCAGCAGCTTACCACGAGCGGGAGATACGCAGTATTTT
CASSLPRAGDTQYF
>TRBJ2-1|-|TRBV4-1|once
TGCGCCAGCAGCCAAGAGGCTATACAATACAATGAGCAGTTCTTC
CASSQEAIQYNEQFF
>TRBJ2-1|TRBD2|TRBV11-2|-
TGTGCCAGCAGCTTAGTACGGGGGGGCTACTACAATGAGCAGTTCTTC
CASSLVRGGYYNEQFF
>TRBJ1-2|-|TRBV28|few
TGTGCCAGCGGCCAATCGGGGACACTATATAACTATGGCTACACCTTC
CASGQSGTLYNYGYTF
>TRBJ1-2|-|TRBV7-8|-
TGTGCCAGCAGCTTAGGTCCAAATTTCCCGGATGGCTACACCTTC
CASSLGPNFPDGYTF
>TRBJ2-4|-|TRBV20-1|few
TGCAGTGCCGAAAAGAGGCTGGGAGAGACTGCGAGCCCCGCGGACATTCAGTACTTC
CSAEKRLGETASPADIQYF
>TRBJ1-2|-|TRBV4-1|-
TGCGCCAGCAGGGGGACACTCCTGGGCATCTTGCTTGGCTACACCTTC
CASRGTLLGILLGYTF
>TRBJ2-7|TRBD1|TRBV11-2|few
TGTGCCAGCAGCGCCGGGGCAGGGGGCCCCTACGAGCAGTACTTC
CASSAGAGGPYEQYF
>TRBJ1-2|-|TRBV10-3|-
TGTGCCGCCTCCACGAAGGAATATGGCTACACCTTC
CAASTKEYGYTF
>TRBJ2-3|TRBD2|TRBV5-1|-
TGCGCCAGCTCGGGGGGAGGGTTGGCAGATACGCAGTATTTT
CASSGGGLADTQYF
>TRBJ2-7|TRBD1|TRBV5-6|-
TGTGCCAGCAGCTTGATGGACAGGGCCTCCTACGAGCAGTACTTC
CASSLMDRASYEQYF
>TRBJ1-2|-|TRBV20-1|few
TGCAGTGCTGTAGAGCGGGTGAACAGTGCATATATCTATGGCTACACCTTC
CSAVERVNSAYIYGYTF
>TRBJ1-1|-|TRBV5-1|-
TGCGCCAGCAGTGAGGCAGGGGACGGCACTGAAGCTTTCTTT
CASSEAGDGTEAFF
>TRBJ2-7|-|TRBV12-3/TRBV12-4|many
TGTGCCAGCAGCCCCCTTACCTTGAGCTCCTACGAGCAGTACTTC
CASSPLTLSSYEQYF
>TRBJ1-5|-|TRBV28|-
TGTGCCAGCAGCCCCACATCCCAGGGAAATCAGCCCCAGCATTTT
CASSPTSQGNQPQHF
>TRBJ2-7|TRBD2|TRBV5-1|-
TGCGCCAGCAGCTTGGTTGGGGACTACCTCGACGGCGAGCAGTACTTC
CASSLVGDYLDGEQYF
>TRBJ1-5|-|TRBV27|few
TGTGCCAGCAGTTGGGGGATTGGTCAGCCCCAGCATTTT
CASSWGIGQPQHF
>TRBJ2-3|-|TRBV7-9|-
TGTGCCAGCAGCCTAACCCGGCCGGCCAGGGAACGGCCAGATACGCAGTATTTT
CASSLTRPARERPDTQYF
>TRBJ2-3|TRBD1|TRBV30|-
TGTGCCTGGAGTGTACTGCCACACAGGGGGAACACAGATACGCAGTATTTT
CAWSVLPHRGNTDTQYF
>TRBJ2-2|-|TRBV10-3|-
TGTGCCATCAGCCTCGGACAAGCGAACACCGGGGAGCTGTTTTTT
CAISLGQANTGELFF
>TRBJ2-7|-|TRBV5-1|-
TGCGCCAGCAGCTTGGTGAGAGGGGCTAGTCTCTACGAGCAGTACTTC
CASSLVRGASLYEQYF
>TRBJ2-5|-|TRBV29-1|-
TGCAGCGTTGACAGAAAGATACTCCAAGAGACCCAGTACTTC
CSVDRKILQETQYF
>TRBJ2-3|-|TRBV11-2|few
TGTGCCAGCAGCTCAGGTGGAAACCGGGGCACAGATACGCAGTATTTT
CASSSGGNRGTDTQYF
>TRBJ1-2|TRBD1|TRBV6-5|few
TGTGCCAGCAGTTACCAAGGGACAGGGTATGGCTACACCTTC
CASSYQGTGYGYTF
>TRBJ2-1|-|TRBV29-1|-
TGCAGCGTTGCCGCTTACAAGGAGCAGTTCTTC
CSVAAYKEQFF
>TRBJ2-7|-|TRBV14|-
TGTGCCAGCAGCCAAGGCCAGGGGACCCCTCACGAGCAGTACTTC
CASSQGQGTPHEQYF
>TRBJ1-1|-|TRBV20-1|-
TGCAGTGCTGGAAGGGGTAGGAACACTGAAGCTTTCTTT
CSAGRGRNTEAFF
>TRBJ2-2|-|TRBV12-3/TRBV12-4|-
TGTGCCAGCAGGCGACCAGGGCGAGACACCGGGGAGCTGTTTTTT
CASRRPGRDTGELFF
>TRBJ1-2|-|TRBV3-1|-
TGTGCCAGCAGCCAATACCCCAAACAGGGAGGCTATGGCTACACCTTC
CASSQYPKQGGYGYTF
>TRBJ2-3|-|TRBV4-1|many
TGCGCCAGCAGCCAAAGATTAGGGGGAGATACGCAGTATTTT
CASSQRLGGDTQYF
>TRBJ1-1|TRBD1|TRBV29-1|few
TGCAGTGTTGCTAACAGGGGGAACACTGAAGCTTTCTTT
CSVANRGNTEAFF
>TRBJ2-7|-|TRBV20-1|-
TGCAGTGCTCATAAGAGCTCCTACTACGAGCAGTACTTC
CSAHKSSYYEQYF
>TRBJ1-1|-|TRBV5-1|few
TGCGCTAGCAGCCTTCAGGGCGGGCATTTGAACACTGAAGCTTTCTTT
CASSLQGGHLNTEAFF
>TRBJ2-7|TRBD2|TRBV5-1|few
TGCGCCAGCAGCGCAGGGACTAGCGGGACCCTCGGGTACTTC
CASSAGTSGTLGYF
>TRBJ1-4|TRBD1|TRBV6-6|-
TGTGCCAGCAGCGACAGGGCAAATGAAAAACTGTTTTTT
CASSDRANEKLFF
>TRBJ1-5|-|TRBV29-1|-
TGCGGCGTGGCGGTTGGGGGGGCAGGTCAGCCCCAGCATTTT
CGVAVGGAGQPQHF
>TRBJ1-2|-|TRBV29-1|many
TGCAGCGTCGCCGCGGGCCACCTGGGCTACACCTTC
CSVAAGHLGYTF
>TRBJ2-3|TRBD2|TRBV20-1|few
TGCAGTGCTGCGGGAGCCCTCACAGATACGCAGTATTTT
CSAAGALTDTQYF
>TRBJ2-1|TRBD1|TRBV20-1|few
TGCAGTGCTAAGAGGGGGACAGGGAATTTCCATGAGCAGTTCTTC
CSAKRGTGNFHEQFF
>TRBJ2-6|-|TRBV3-1|-
TGTGCCAGCAGCCCACGGACAGCAGGGGCCAACGTCCTGACTTTC
CASSPRTAGANVLTF
>TRBJ2-7|TRBD2|TRBV5-1|-
TGCGCCAGCACCCCGGGGGGGTCAAGCTCCTACGAGCAGTACTTC
CASTPGGSSSYEQYF